This TCR beta chain derives from a study of blood T cell repertoires in COVID-19. Whole-study context: The United States, Italy and Spain supplied acute and convalescent COVID-19 samples. From T cells, B-cell-depleted T cells, or PBMCs came the material, which was cDNA or gDNA.

Trimming pared 2 bases from V and 0 bases from J, leaving 9 bases between. CDR1 and CDR2 (germline): SGHTA, FQGTGA. The CDR3 has 15 residues. Original analysis: Using reference gene primer amplification, nucleated cell counts were estimated. Using immunoSEQ multiplex PCR, the repertoire was profiled, and TCRdb retains in-frame clones only, with some absent. That table supplies the V and J calls and clone size; D and trimming were determined from the DNA. The table lists more than 250,000 clones, around 89% of them singletons, with roughly 6.7% in the top ten. The chain joins TRBV7-3 to TRBJ2-3; D gene unclear. Sequenced material: peripheral blood. This clonotype was obtained from a man younger than 35 who had recovered from COVID-19. The CDR3 DNA is TGTGCCAGCAGCTTAGGGCCCCTTAGCACAGATACGCAGTATTTT. Encoded protein: CASSLGPLSTDTQYF.